This passage covers 28 T cell receptor beta chains from one sample sequenced in a study of T cell changes during pregnancy in multiple sclerosis. TCRdb keeps only in-frame clones here, not all; method: immunoSEQ multiplex PCR. Among about 59,000 clones, 80% to 95% were seen once, and the ten largest hold approximately 0.35%. Sequencing used CD4+ T cells from peripheral blood mononuclear cells, obtained before pregnancy. Source of these receptors: a female donor with multiple sclerosis, enrolled in a pregnancy study.

The chain uses TRBV27 and TRBJ2-5; D remains ambiguous. TRBJ2-7 matches the DNA end more closely, so the J call is doubtful. The CDR3 loop spans 13 amino acids. The germline gives CDR1 MNHEY, CDR2 SMNVEV (reference sequence). The CDR3 sequence is CASSPLTSYEQYF. Written as DNA, the CDR3 is TGTGCCAGCAGTCCCCTCACCTCCTACGAGCAGTACTTC.

V and J are TRBV6-1 and TRBJ1-2, with unresolved D. The CDR3 totals 13 residues. Germline-derived CDR1 and CDR2 are MNHNS and SASEGT. Trimming removed 5 bases at V and 0 bases at J, with 7 bases between. The CDR3 loop reads CASSYISNYGYTF. CDR3 DNA sequence: TGTGCCAGCAGTTATATTTCTAACTATGGCTACACCTTC.

This clone was found a few times. The chain carries TRBV7-6 and TRBJ1-1, with 11 bases aligning to TRBD1. V shed 5 bases, J shed 11 bases, and the junction held 13 bases outside the gene matches. The CDR3 totals 15 residues. CDR1 is SGHVS, CDR2 FNYEAQ, per germline. The CDR3: CASSVWGQGGGFAFF. CDR3 DNA sequence: TGTGCCAGCAGCGTATGGGGACAGGGGGGCGGATTCGCTTTCTTT.

This sequence joins TRBV9 and TRBJ1-2, with 10 bases fitting TRBD1. This CDR3 is built from 16 residues. Trimming took 4 bases from V and 4 from J; bases not matched to a gene: 10. CDR1 is SGDLS and CDR2 is YYNGEE in the germline V gene. The chain's CDR3 is CASSPRGTGALYGYTF. In DNA form, the CDR3 reads TGTGCCAGCAGCCCGAGGGGGACAGGGGCCCTCTATGGCTACACCTTC.

The gene calls are TRBV5-4 and TRBJ2-5, with 12 bases identical to TRBD1. V gave up 4 bases and J gave up 5 bases; unmatched junction bases: 9. Germline CDR1 reads SGHNT; CDR2 reads YYREEE (reference sequence). The CDR3 contains 16 residues. DNA for the CDR3: TGTGCCAGCAGCATGGGACAGGGGGCGATTGGGGAGACCCAGTACTTC. Translation gives CASSMGQGAIGETQYF.

V usage is TRBV28 and J usage is TRBJ2-7, with TRBD2 matching over 11 bases. The trim removed 6 bases at V and 1 base at J, leaving 5 bases unmatched. Germline loops: CDR1 MDHEN, CDR2 SYDVKM. The CDR3 runs to 15 residues. The CDR3 protein is CASRLAGGDSYEQYF. CDR3 nucleotides: TGTGCCAGCAGGTTAGCGGGAGGGGATTCCTACGAGCAGTACTTC.

V is TRBV27 and J is TRBJ1-5; tentatively, D is TRBD1 (6 bases). Trimming removed 3 bases at V and 1 base at J, with 19 bases between. This CDR3 contains 18 residues. Germline-derived CDR1 and CDR2 are MNHEY and SMNVEV (reference sequence). The DNA of the CDR3 is TGTGCCAGCAGTTTTCTTCGGGGGGGGGCCGGGAGCAATCAGCCCCAGCATTTT. This sequence encodes CASSFLRGGAGSNQPQHF.

The chain couples TRBV25-1 to TRBJ2-1; D is unclear. This CDR3 has 11 residues. Germline-derived CDR1 and CDR2 are MGHDK and SYGVNS. Trimming removed 4 bases at V and 6 bases at J, with 4 bases between. This CDR3 is CASSAINEQFF. In nucleotides, the CDR3 is TGTGCCAGCAGTGCCATCAATGAGCAGTTCTTC.

The gene calls are TRBV5-1 and TRBJ2-5; possible D gene TRBD1, 5 bases. V was clipped by 3 bases and J by 0 bases, with 12 bases between them. The CDR3 is made up of 15 amino acids. Germline CDR1 and CDR2: SGHRS and YFSETQ. The CDR3 sequence is CASSSRGLDQETQYF. The CDR3 coding sequence is TGCGCCAGCAGCTCTAGGGGCCTAGACCAAGAGACCCAGTACTTC.

The J gene is TRBJ2-3, the V gene TRBV27, with 10 bases lining up with TRBD2. J lost 5 bases, V lost 5 bases, and 13 bases had no gene match. The CDR3 spans 17 residues. Germline V gene sequence: CDR1 MNHEY, CDR2 SMNVEV (reference sequence). CDR3 nucleotides: TGTGCCAGCAGTGCCATAGGGCTAGCGGGAGTCGAAGATACGCAGTATTTT. This sequence encodes CASSAIGLAGVEDTQYF.

The chain joins TRBV20-1 to TRBJ2-1, with unresolved D. CDR1 is DFQATT, CDR2 SNEGSKA, per germline (reference sequence). This CDR3 comprises 11 residues. Trimming stripped 6 bases from V and 10 bases from J, with 13 bases between. CDR3 amino acids: CSAPNGREQFF. CDR3 nucleotide sequence: TGCAGTGCCCCCAATGGGCGCGAGCAGTTCTTC.

The chain combines TRBV11-3 with TRBJ2-1, with 7 positions matching TRBD2. This CDR3 spans 15 amino acids. Germline V gene sequence: CDR1 SGHNT, CDR2 YENEEA. V dropped 1 base and J dropped 6; count of bases not matched to a gene: 6. The CDR3 protein is CASSLGGGSGNEQFF. The CDR3 DNA follows: TGTGCCAGCAGCTTAGGGGGGGGTAGCGGCAATGAGCAGTTCTTC.

This clone has more than one count but fewer than ten. The V call is TRBV29-1, the J call TRBJ1-1; TRBD1 agrees at 10 bases. V shed 6 bases and J 4 bases; nucleotides not matched to a gene: 5. Germline values: CDR1 SQVTM, CDR2 ANQGSEA. CDR3 length equals 13 residues. CDR3 loop: CSVTGGWSTEAFF. The CDR3 nucleotides read TGCAGCGTGACAGGGGGCTGGAGCACTGAAGCTTTCTTT.

The rearrangement uses TRBV18 and TRBJ2-1; 7 bases match TRBD2. Germline assignment: CDR1 KGHSH and CDR2 LQKENI. This CDR3 has 17 amino acids. With 0 bases clipped from V and 4 bases from J, the junction kept 9 bases outside the gene matches. The CDR3 loop is CASSPPFTSERYNEQFF. In DNA form, the CDR3 reads TGTGCCAGCTCACCACCGTTCACTAGCGAACGGTACAATGAGCAGTTCTTC.

The chain combines TRBV6-1 with TRBJ1-5; D perhaps matches TRBD1 (5 bases). Between the trimmed V and J ends, which lost 6 bases and 3 bases, there was a span of 12 bases. This CDR3 spans 14 amino acids. Germline-derived CDR1 and CDR2 are MNHNS and SASEGT. For the CDR3, the DNA is TGTGCCAGCAGACTACCGGGACTCAATCAGCCCCAGCATTTT. Its protein is CASRLPGLNQPQHF.

The chain combines TRBV7-9 with TRBJ2-2; 12 nucleotides match TRBD2. The V gene end was trimmed by 2 bases and the J gene end by 1 base; junction bases not matched to a gene: 8. Germline assignment: CDR1 SEHNR and CDR2 FQNEAQ (reference sequence). The CDR3 has 19 amino acids. The CDR3 spells CASSLISTSGRRNTGELFF. The CDR3 DNA is TGTGCCAGCAGCTTAATCAGCACTAGCGGGAGGAGGAACACCGGGGAGCTGTTTTTT.

The chain carries TRBV28 and TRBJ2-3; TRBD2 aligns across 9 bases. This CDR3 has 15 residues. The germline CDR1 and CDR2 sequences are MDHEN and SYDVKM. The J segment lost 3 bases and the V segment lost 6 bases, leaving 7 bases of the junction unmatched. The CDR3 region is CASSPAGGPTDTQYF. The CDR3 coding sequence is TGTGCCAGCAGCCCAGCGGGAGGACCAACAGATACGCAGTATTTT.

This sequence joins TRBV29-1 and TRBJ2-6; 9 nucleotides align to TRBD1. The CDR3 consists of 16 residues. V lost 6 bases and J lost 3; bases outside the gene matches: 9. The germline V gene has CDR1 SQVTM and CDR2 ANQGSEA. The CDR3 spells CSVPGQGLFGANVLTF. The CDR3 coding sequence is TGCAGCGTACCGGGACAGGGATTGTTTGGGGCCAACGTCCTGACTTTC.

The genes are TRBV10-3 and TRBJ2-7; TRBD1 matches 7 bases. V shed 0 bases, J shed 6 bases, and the junction held 5 bases outside the gene matches. CDR1 ENHRY and CDR2 SYGVKD come from the germline V gene. The CDR3 contains 14 residues. This chain's CDR3 is CAISESRGTIEQYF. The CDR3 DNA reads TGTGCCATCAGTGAGTCCAGGGGGACAATCGAGCAGTACTTC.

This clone is a singleton in its sample. The chain combines TRBV19 with TRBJ2-1, with TRBD2 as a possible D gene (6 bases). Germline lookup yields CDR1 LNHDA and CDR2 SQIVND (reference sequence). V shed 8 bases and J shed 9 bases, with 26 bases lying between them. This CDR3 comprises 16 residues. For the CDR3, the DNA is TGTGCCAGTGGCCTATGGGCGGCTAGCGTTGGGTCTGAGCAGTTCTTC. Translated: CASGLWAASVGSEQFF.

As for this clone: An end of the junction differs from the germline gene, which may be a read error. The chain links TRBV13 to TRBJ1-2; 9 bases are shared with TRBD1. CDR3 size: 16 residues. Looked up from germline, CDR1 is PRHDT and CDR2 is FYEKMQ (reference sequence). The CDR3 reads CASSLGWRTGENGYTF. CDR3 sequence (DNA): TGTGCCAGCAGCCTAGGTTGGAGGACAGGGGAGAATGGCTACACCTTC. The full variable domain, with the rest looked up from reference TRBV13 and TRBJ1-2, is AAGVIQSPRHLIKEKRETATLKCYPIPRHDTVYWYQQGPGQDPQFLISFYEKMQSDKGSIPDRFSAQQFSDYHSELNMSSLELGDSALYFCASSLGWRTGENGYTFGSGTRLTVV.

This chain connects TRBV10-1 to TRBJ2-1; 10 positions agree with TRBD1. The V gene end was trimmed by 2 bases and the J gene end by 9 bases; junction bases not matched to a gene: 13. Germline V gene sequence: CDR1 WNHNN, CDR2 SYGVQD (reference sequence). The CDR3 has 17 residues. CDR3 protein: CASSEPTWDRGWGEQFF. The CDR3 DNA is TGCGCCAGCAGTGAGCCGACTTGGGACAGGGGATGGGGTGAGCAGTTCTTC.

The chain uses TRBV7-2 and TRBJ2-7; tentative D call: TRBD1 (5 bases). The CDR3 is made up of 15 amino acids. Between the trimmed V and J ends, which lost 4 bases and 0 bases, there was a span of 13 bases. Germline V gene lookup returns CDR1 SGHTA and CDR2 FQGNSA. The DNA of the CDR3 is TGTGCCAGCAGCTATGGGGCCTCCAGCTCCTACGAGCAGTACTTC. Its translation: CASSYGASSSYEQYF.

This rearrangement joins TRBV10-2 to TRBJ2-1, with 8 positions matching TRBD1. Germline-derived CDR1 and CDR2 are WSHSY and SAAADI. J gave up 9 bases and V 6 bases, and 7 bases lay outside the gene matches. The CDR3 consists of 13 residues. Here the CDR3 DNA reads TGCGCCAGCAGCGCCACAGGGGGAGGTGAGCAGTTCTTC. This codes for CASSATGGGEQFF.

The chain employs TRBV6-5 and TRBJ2-7, with D possibly being TRBD1 (7 bases). V was shortened by 5 bases and J by 6 bases, with 17 bases between the two germline ends. Germline lookup yields CDR1 MNHEY and CDR2 SVGAGI. The CDR3 covers 14 residues. The CDR3, as DNA: TGTGCCAGCAGTCCGACAGGGAGGTTGGGCGAGCAGTACTTC. Translated, it gives CASSPTGRLGEQYF.

The rearrangement joins TRBV7-9 to TRBJ2-2; 10 bases agree with TRBD2. Germline loops: CDR1 SEHNR, CDR2 FQNEAQ (reference sequence). V dropped 3 bases and J dropped 7; count of bases not matched to a gene: 2. The CDR3 runs 14 residues. The CDR3 region has the DNA TGTGCCAGCAGCTTGCTAGCGGGAGTCGGGGAGCTGTTTTTT. It yields the protein CASSLLAGVGELFF.

The chain carries TRBV2 and TRBJ2-3; 8 bases agree with TRBD2. Germline V gene sequence: CDR1 SNHLY, CDR2 FYNNEI. V gave up 6 bases and J gave up 7 bases; unmatched junction bases: 12. CDR3 length: 15 amino acids. The DNA of the CDR3 is TGTGCCAGCAGGAGGGGAAGCGGGAGTCCTAATACGCAGTATTTT. It is translated as CASRRGSGSPNTQYF.

This chain links TRBV19 with TRBJ1-1; TRBD1 agrees at 10 bases. CDR3 length: 18 amino acids. Germline V CDR1 and CDR2: LNHDA, SQIVND (reference sequence). Trimming removed 5 bases from V and 0 bases from J; junction bases left unmatched: 12. CDR3 residues: CASSLGQGLRALNTEAFF. In DNA, the CDR3 is TGTGCCAGTAGTCTGGGACAGGGGTTACGGGCGCTGAACACTGAAGCTTTCTTT.